Shown below are 28 T cell receptor beta chains from a single sample sequenced in a study of blood T cell repertoires in COVID-19. TCRdb keeps only in-frame clones here, not all; method: immunoSEQ multiplex PCR. The sample contains some 130,000 clones, approximately 77% of which appear only once. The sequenced sample consisted of peripheral blood. The receptors shown here come from an elderly man with acute or convalescent COVID-19.

The chain carries TRBV5-1 and TRBJ1-5; a weak D match, TRBD1 (5 bases). The V and J ends lost 0 bases and 2 bases respectively, with 6 bases between them. CDR3 length equals 14 residues. Germline V gives CDR1 SGHRS, CDR2 YFSETQ. This CDR3 is CASSLVGGNQPQHF. CDR3 nucleotide sequence: TGCGCCAGCAGCTTGGTAGGGGGCAATCAGCCCCAGCATTTT.

The CDR3 spells CASSEGQPAKNIQYF. DNA for the CDR3: TGTGCCAGCAGTGAAGGACAGCCAGCCAAAAACATTCAGTACTTC. The chain employs TRBV6-1 and TRBJ2-4; a possible D gene is TRBD1 (5 bases). Germline-derived CDR1 and CDR2 are MNHNS and SASEGT. V gave up 1 base and J gave up 0 bases, with 7 bases separating them. CDR3 size: 15 residues.

This chain connects TRBV11-2 to TRBJ2-5, with D tentatively TRBD1 (6 bases). This CDR3 has 15 residues. Trimming removed 5 bases from V and 4 bases from J, with 17 bases in between. The germline V gene encodes CDR1 SGHAT and CDR2 FQNNGV. The CDR3: CASSVTQGFLETQYF. As DNA, the CDR3 is TGTGCCAGCAGCGTCACACAGGGATTCCTAGAGACCCAGTACTTC.

This clone was observed a single time. The V and J genes are TRBV7-9 and TRBJ1-2; TRBD1 matches at 7 bases. CDR3 size: 12 residues. The germline V gene has CDR1 SEHNR and CDR2 FQNEAQ (reference sequence). V was clipped by 5 bases and J by 5 bases; unmatched bases: 2. The CDR3 loop is CASSPGQYGYTF. The CDR3, as DNA: TGTGCCAGCAGCCCGGGACAGTATGGCTACACCTTC.

This chain links TRBV27 with TRBJ2-7, with 8 bases matching TRBD1. Germline CDR1 reads MNHEY; CDR2 reads SMNVEV (reference sequence). The CDR3 contains 14 residues. Trimming cost V 3 bases and J 7 bases; bases outside gene matches: 8. In nucleotides, the CDR3 is TGTGCCAGCAGTTTCCGGGACAGGATTTGGGAGCAGTACTTC. Protein sequence: CASSFRDRIWEQYF.

V usage is TRBV11-2 and J usage is TRBJ2-1; TRBD2 matches 11 bases. Germline loops: CDR1 SGHAT, CDR2 FQNNGV. The CDR3 extends over 16 amino acids. Germline trimming cut 3 bases from V and 4 bases from J; bases unmatched to any gene: 5. The CDR3: CASSFSGGALYNEQFF. The DNA of the CDR3 is TGTGCCAGCAGCTTTAGCGGGGGGGCTCTTTACAATGAGCAGTTCTTC.

The chain combines TRBV13 with TRBJ1-6; 8 bases match TRBD1. Germline CDR1 and CDR2: PRHDT and FYEKMQ (reference sequence). Trimming at V came to 5 bases and at J to 9 bases, leaving 9 bases not matched to a gene. The CDR3 sequence is 15 residues long. The CDR3 is CASSLTGTGASPLHF. The CDR3 coding sequence is TGTGCCAGCAGCCTCACCGGGACAGGCGCTTCACCCCTCCACTTT.

This chain connects TRBV3-1 (or the pseudogene TRBV3-2) to TRBJ2-2; weak D call: TRBD2 (7 bases). Germline V CDR1 and CDR2: LGHDT, YNNKEL (reference sequence). The V end was cut by 4 bases, the J end by 9 bases, with 24 bases between. The CDR3 length is 17 residues. DNA of the CDR3: TGTGCCAGCAGCCCTCTGATAGACGGGGGGCAAGTCCGGGAGCTGTTTTTT. Its protein product is CASSPLIDGGQVRELFF.

The rearrangement links TRBV5-6 to TRBJ2-3; 9 bases align to TRBD1. Losses at the gene ends were 0 bases for V and 4 bases for J; bases not matched to a gene: 9. The CDR3 runs to 17 residues. Germline V gives CDR1 SGHDT, CDR2 YYEEEE. CDR3 residues: CASSLVGGQGGPDTQYF. The DNA of the CDR3 is TGTGCCAGCAGCTTGGTCGGGGGACAGGGAGGACCAGATACGCAGTATTTT.

This chain connects TRBV11-2 to TRBJ1-2; 7 bases fit TRBD1. This CDR3 is 15 amino acids long. Germline V CDR1 and CDR2: SGHAT, FQNNGV. Losses at the gene ends were 5 bases for V and 3 bases for J; bases not matched to a gene: 9. In DNA, the CDR3 is TGTGCCAGCAGCCCGCCAAGGACAGGTCACTATGGCTACACCTTC. Translated: CASSPPRTGHYGYTF. Full variable domain (missing parts from reference TRBV11-2 and TRBJ1-2): EAGVAQSPRYKIIEKRQSVAFWCNPISGHATLYWYQQILGQGPKLLIQFQNNGVVDDSQLPKDRFSAERLKGVDSTLKIQPAKLEDSAVYLCASSPPRTGHYGYTFGSGTRLTVV.

The DNA for the CDR3 is TGCGCCAGCAGCTTGGGAGACAGTATATACGAGCAGTACTTC. This encodes CASSLGDSIYEQYF. The chain carries TRBV5-1 and TRBJ2-7; TRBD1 is a possible D gene (5 bases). Trimming removed 0 bases at V and 4 bases at J, with 11 bases between. CDR1 and CDR2 from the germline V gene are SGHRS and YFSETQ. This CDR3 spans 14 amino acids.

The chain carries TRBV19 and TRBJ2-7; 7 bases match TRBD1. Per the germline V gene, CDR1 is LNHDA and CDR2 is SQIVND (reference sequence). The CDR3 loop spans 14 amino acids. Trimming removed 1 base from V and 3 bases from J; junction bases left unmatched: 3. CDR3 protein: CASSIGQGDYEQYF. CDR3 bases: TGTGCCAGTAGTATAGGTCAGGGGGACTACGAGCAGTACTTC.

DNA of the CDR3: TGTGCCAGCAGCGGAAGACCGGGGACAGGGACCTACGAGCAGTACTTC. Translated: CASSGRPGTGTYEQYF. This chain connects TRBV5-6 to TRBJ2-7; the match to TRBD1 covers 9 bases. Germline CDR1 and CDR2: SGHDT and YYEEEE. This CDR3 is built from 16 residues. With V trimmed by 4 bases and J by 2 bases, 10 bases remained unmatched.

This clone was recorded a few times. This chain links TRBV2 with TRBJ1-1; 7 bases are a match to TRBD1. V shed 4 bases, J shed 1 base, and the junction held 6 bases outside the gene matches. CDR3 size: 15 residues. Germline CDR1 reads SNHLY; CDR2 reads FYNNEI. The CDR3 bases are TGTGCCAGCAGTGCAGGGGGTTCCTGGAACACTGAAGCTTTCTTT. Protein product: CASSAGGSWNTEAFF.

V gene TRBV6-5 combines with J gene TRBJ1-2; a weak D match, TRBD1 (5 bases). Trimming left V 7 bases short and J 1 base short, with 16 bases between. This CDR3 contains 15 residues. CDR1 and CDR2 from the germline V gene are MNHEY and SVGAGI. This CDR3 reads CASIIGGNRNYGYTF. The CDR3 nucleotides read TGTGCCAGCATAATCGGGGGGAACCGTAACTATGGCTACACCTTC.

This clone was found once. V usage is TRBV7-8 and J usage is TRBJ2-7, with 7 bases matching TRBD1. Looked up from germline, CDR1 is SGHVS and CDR2 is FQNEAQ. The V and J ends lost 5 bases and 3 bases, in that order; junction bases with no gene match: 16. CDR3 size: 17 residues. CDR3 DNA: TGTGCCAGCAGCCTTGCTATTCCGCCGGGACAGCACTACGAGCAGTACTTC. This translates into CASSLAIPPGQHYEQYF.

This chain links TRBV24-1 with TRBJ2-5, with 7 positions matching TRBD1. Trimming removed 0 bases from V and 1 base from J; junction bases left unmatched: 4. This CDR3 contains 16 residues. The germline V gene encodes CDR1 KGHDR and CDR2 SFDVKD. CDR3 sequence: CATSDLPTGIQETQYF. CDR3 nucleotide sequence: TGTGCCACCAGTGATTTGCCGACAGGGATCCAAGAGACCCAGTACTTC.

This clone was recorded only once. This sequence joins TRBV10-3 and TRBJ2-4, with 8 nucleotides matching TRBD2. CDR1 and CDR2 from the germline V gene are ENHRY and SYGVKD. The CDR3 is 19 amino acids. V shed 0 bases and J 0 bases; nucleotides not matched to a gene: 10. CDR3 loop: CAISESTIAGPIAKNIQYF. As DNA, the CDR3 is TGTGCCATCAGTGAGTCGACGATAGCGGGGCCCATAGCCAAAAACATTCAGTACTTC.

The chain combines TRBV4-2 with TRBJ1-4; tentatively, D is TRBD1 (5 bases). V lost 0 bases, J lost 7 bases, and 9 bases lay in between. The CDR3 covers 14 residues. Germline V gives CDR1 LGHNA, CDR2 YNFKEQ. The CDR3 here is CASSQEITGEKLFF. Here the CDR3 DNA reads TGTGCCAGCAGCCAAGAGATAACAGGTGAAAAACTGTTTTTT.

The chain recombines TRBV7-2 with TRBJ1-2, with no clear D. The CDR3 loop spans 12 amino acids. V lost 5 bases and J lost 4, with 8 bases in between. Germline CDR1 reads SGHTA; CDR2 reads FQGNSA. DNA of the CDR3: TGTGCCAGCAGCCCCTCGGGCTATGGCTACACCTTC. Amino acid sequence: CASSPSGYGYTF.

This chain's CDR3 is CASSPRSGFQPQHF. The CDR3 DNA sequence: TGTGCCAGCAGCCCTCGGTCGGGGTTTCAGCCCCAGCATTTT. The chain has TRBV3-1 (or the pseudogene TRBV3-2) and TRBJ1-5; D not resolved. Germline V CDR1 and CDR2: LGHDT, YNNKEL (reference sequence). CDR3 length: 14 amino acids. V was clipped by 4 bases and J by 6 bases, with 13 bases between them.

This clone was observed a few times. This chain uses TRBV2 with TRBJ2-1, with a weak D call TRBD1 (5 bases). V was cut by 4 bases and J by 4 bases, with 11 bases left in between. The CDR3 runs to 14 residues. Germline lookup yields CDR1 SNHLY and CDR2 FYNNEI. CDR3 in amino acids: CASSARGAYNEQFF. Written as DNA, the CDR3 is TGTGCCAGCAGTGCAAGGGGTGCTTACAATGAGCAGTTCTTC.

This sequence joins TRBV9 and TRBJ2-1; 15 nucleotides match TRBD2. Germline CDR1 and CDR2: SGDLS and YYNGEE. J gave up 0 bases and V 0 bases, and 4 bases lay outside the gene matches. This CDR3 comprises 19 residues. CDR3 protein: CASSVVGTSGGRSYNEQFF. The DNA of the CDR3 is TGTGCCAGCAGCGTAGTTGGGACTAGCGGGGGGCGCTCCTACAATGAGCAGTTCTTC. Full variable domain (outside the CDR3, taken from reference TRBV9 and TRBJ2-1): DSGVTQTPKHLITATGQRVTLRCSPRSGDLSVYWYQQSLDQGLQFLIQYYNGEERAKGNILERFSAQQFPDLHSELNLSSLELGDSALYFCASSVVGTSGGRSYNEQFFGPGTRLTVL.

In this sample, this clone turned up a few times. The chain carries TRBV30 and TRBJ1-1, with D possibly TRBD1 on 5 matching bases. This CDR3 spans 14 amino acids. V was clipped by 0 bases and J by 1 base, with 9 bases between them. From germline, CDR1 is GTSNPN and CDR2 SVGIG (reference sequence). The CDR3 sequence is CAWSVKGSNTEAFF. The CDR3 DNA follows: TGTGCCTGGAGTGTCAAGGGGTCGAACACTGAAGCTTTCTTT.

This clone was seen a few times. The rearrangement links TRBV4-1 to TRBJ1-6; D remains unclear. V shed 4 bases and J shed 13 bases, with 14 bases lying between them. The CDR3 is made up of 13 amino acids. Germline values: CDR1 MGHRA, CDR2 YSYEKL. CDR3 DNA sequence: TGCGCCAGCAGCCGGTGGAGGAGGGAGCCCCTCCACTTT. This encodes CASSRWRREPLHF.

The gene calls are TRBV10-3 and TRBJ2-5; tentative D call: TRBD2 (6 bases). The germline V and J ends were trimmed by 4 bases and 0 bases, with 9 bases remaining between them. The germline gives CDR1 ENHRY, CDR2 SYGVKD. CDR3 length: 14 residues. CDR3 amino acids: CAISGDWYQETQYF. In DNA form, the CDR3 reads TGTGCCATCAGTGGGGACTGGTACCAAGAGACCCAGTACTTC.

The chain has TRBV11-1 and TRBJ1-1, with D possibly TRBD1 on 5 matching bases. Germline CDR1 is SGHAT and CDR2 is FQDESV (reference sequence). Trimming stripped 5 bases from V and 0 bases from J, with 16 bases between. CDR3 length equals 16 residues. CDR3 protein: CASSHLLRGLNTEAFF. The CDR3 nucleotides read TGTGCCAGCAGCCACCTTCTGCGGGGGTTGAACACTGAAGCTTTCTTT. Full variable domain (missing parts from reference TRBV11-1 and TRBJ1-1): EAEVAQSPRYKITEKSQAVAFWCDPISGHATLYWYRQILGQGPELLVQFQDESVVDDSQLPKDRFSAERLKGVDSTLKIQPAELGDSAMYLCASSHLLRGLNTEAFFGQGTRLTVV.

This chain joins TRBV7-2 and TRBJ2-2; 8 nucleotides line up with TRBD2. V gave up 8 bases and J gave up 4 bases; unmatched junction bases: 6. From germline, CDR1 is SGHTA and CDR2 FQGNSA. The CDR3 length is 14 residues. The CDR3 reads CASRTGGGTGELFF. DNA of the CDR3: TGTGCCAGCCGAACCGGGGGGGGCACCGGGGAGCTGTTTTTT.